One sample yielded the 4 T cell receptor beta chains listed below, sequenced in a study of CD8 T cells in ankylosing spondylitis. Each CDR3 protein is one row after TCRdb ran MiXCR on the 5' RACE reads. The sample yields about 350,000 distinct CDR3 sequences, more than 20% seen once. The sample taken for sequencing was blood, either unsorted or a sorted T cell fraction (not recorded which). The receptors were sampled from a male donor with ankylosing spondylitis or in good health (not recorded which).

CDR3 amino acids: CSARDLHSNTGELFF. The CDR3 DNA is TGCAGTGCTAGAGATTTGCACTCGAACACCGGGGAGCTGTTTTTT. The chain joins TRBV20-1 to TRBJ2-2, with unresolved D. There are 15 residues in the CDR3. Per germline, CDR1 DFQATT and CDR2 SNEGSKA (reference sequence). Trimming removed 0 bases from V and 0 bases from J, with 8 bases in between.

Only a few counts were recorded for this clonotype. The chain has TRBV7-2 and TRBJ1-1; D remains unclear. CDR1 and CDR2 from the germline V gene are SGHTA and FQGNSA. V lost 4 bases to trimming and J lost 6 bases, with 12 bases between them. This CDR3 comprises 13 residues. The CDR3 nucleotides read TGTGCCAGCAGCTCCCCGAATGGCGCTGAAGCTTTCTTT. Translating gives CASSSPNGAEAFF.

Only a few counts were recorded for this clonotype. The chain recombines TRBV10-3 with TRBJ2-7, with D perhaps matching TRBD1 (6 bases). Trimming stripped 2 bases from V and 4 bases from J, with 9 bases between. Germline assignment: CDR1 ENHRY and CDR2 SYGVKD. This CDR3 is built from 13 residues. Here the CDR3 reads CAISETQGYEQYF. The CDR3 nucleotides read TGTGCCATCAGTGAGACACAGGGTTACGAGCAGTACTTC.

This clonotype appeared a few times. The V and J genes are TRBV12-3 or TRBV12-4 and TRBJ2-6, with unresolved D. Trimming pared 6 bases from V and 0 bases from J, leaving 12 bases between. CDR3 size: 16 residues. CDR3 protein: CASSRGPLSGANVLTF. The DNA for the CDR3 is TGTGCCAGCAGCCGAGGACCGCTCTCTGGGGCCAACGTCCTGACTTTC.